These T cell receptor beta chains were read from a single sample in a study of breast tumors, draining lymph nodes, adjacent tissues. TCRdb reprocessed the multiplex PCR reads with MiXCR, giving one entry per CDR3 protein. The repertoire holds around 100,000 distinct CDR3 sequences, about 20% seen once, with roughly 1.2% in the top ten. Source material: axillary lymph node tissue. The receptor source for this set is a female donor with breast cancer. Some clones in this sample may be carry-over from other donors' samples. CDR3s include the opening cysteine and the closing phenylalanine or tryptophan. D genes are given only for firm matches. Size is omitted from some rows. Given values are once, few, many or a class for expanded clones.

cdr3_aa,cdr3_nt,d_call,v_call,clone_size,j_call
CASSLIRGGYGYTF,TGTGCCAGCAGCTTAATCCGGGGAGGGTATGGCTACACCTTC,.,TRBV7-9,many,TRBJ1-2
CSVGRLGNYGYTF,TGCAGCGTTGGCCGACTAGGAAACTATGGCTACACCTTC,.,TRBV29-1,many,TRBJ1-2
CASSPPSGGNYGYTF,TGTGCCAGCAGCCCCCCCTCGGGGGGTAACTATGGCTACACCTTC,.,TRBV5-4,many,TRBJ1-2
CASSLRQSGANVLTF,TGTGCCAGCAGCCTCCGACAATCTGGGGCCAACGTCCTGACTTTC,.,TRBV5-6,.,TRBJ2-6
CASSSGKTYEQYF,TGTGCCAGCAGCTCCGGGAAGACCTACGAGCAGTACTTC,.,TRBV5-6,.,TRBJ2-7
CASSPGTFSTDTQYF,TGTGCCAGCAGCCCCGGGACATTTAGCACAGATACGCAGTATTTT,.,TRBV5-4,many,TRBJ2-3
CALEGTATYEQYF,TGTGCCTTAGAGGGGACAGCAACCTACGAGCAGTACTTC,TRBD1,TRBV30,many,TRBJ2-7
CASSSLTSGRPGGLFF,TGTGCCAGCAGCTCATTGACTAGCGGGAGGCCCGGGGGGCTGTTTTTT,TRBD2,TRBV11-3,.,TRBJ2-2
CASSPGIPTHEQYF,TGCGCCAGCAGCCCCGGGATTCCAACTCACGAGCAGTACTTC,.,TRBV10-2,many,TRBJ2-7
CASSLREENTEAFF,TGTGCCAGCAGTTTGAGGGAGGAGAACACTGAAGCTTTCTTT,.,TRBV12-3/TRBV12-4,.,TRBJ1-1
CASSQGVSYGYTF,TGTGCCAGCAGCCAAGGGGTCAGCTATGGCTACACCTTC,.,TRBV14,many,TRBJ1-2
CASRGGNQPQHF,TGTGCCAGCAGAGGCGGCAATCAGCCCCAGCATTTT,.,TRBV6-1,many,TRBJ1-5
CASSSLPGGVAYGYTF,TGTGCCAGCAGCTCCCTACCAGGGGGGGTGGCCTATGGCTACACCTTC,TRBD1,TRBV7-8,many,TRBJ1-2
CASSPRVVFSGNTIYF,TGTGCCAGCAGTCCCAGGGTGGTCTTCTCTGGAAACACCATATATTTT,.,TRBV28,few,TRBJ1-3
CASSLLAGDGTRYF,TGTGCCAGCAGTTTACTAGCGGGAGACGGTACGCGGTATTTT,TRBD2,TRBV28,.,TRBJ2-3
CASSPLVSGGGDEQYF,TGTGCCAGCAGCCCCCTAGTGTCAGGGGGTGGCGACGAGCAGTACTTC,TRBD1,TRBV11-2,many,TRBJ2-7
CSATDGRETQYF,TGCAGTGCCACCGACGGGCGAGAGACCCAGTACTTC,.,TRBV20-1,many,TRBJ2-5
CASSLAHGNGYTF,TGTGCCAGCAGCTTAGCGCACGGGAATGGCTACACCTTC,.,TRBV7-8,many,TRBJ1-2
CAWSADRGDGYTF,TGTGCCTGGAGCGCGGACAGGGGGGATGGCTACACCTTC,TRBD1,TRBV30,.,TRBJ1-2
CASSLGQGINYGYTF,TGCGCCAGCAGCTTGGGCCAGGGCATTAACTATGGCTACACCTTC,.,TRBV5-1,many,TRBJ1-2
CASSFGTGVGYTF,TGTGCCAGCAGCTTCGGGACAGGGGTTGGCTACACCTTC,TRBD1,TRBV7-8,many,TRBJ1-2
CSARAGTEAGDLIRWSNQPQHF,TGCAGTGCTAGAGCGGGCACGGAGGCCGGGGACCTCATTCGGTGGAGCAATCAGCCCCAGCATTTT,.,TRBV20-1,many,TRBJ1-5
CASSLAGTDTQYF,TGCGCCAGCAGCTTGGCCGGGACAGATACGCAGTATTTT,.,TRBV5-1,many,TRBJ2-3
CAISDVALNEQFF,TGTGCCATCAGTGACGTGGCGCTAAATGAGCAGTTCTTC,.,TRBV10-3,many,TRBJ2-1
CASSPSPPNTGELFF,TGTGCCAGCAGCCCGTCCCCCCCGAACACCGGGGAGCTGTTTTTT,.,TRBV9,many,TRBJ2-2
CASSDSPTIAKNIQYF,TGTGCCAGCAGTGACAGCCCCACAATAGCCAAAAACATTCAGTACTTC,.,TRBV2,.,TRBJ2-4
CASSYSKGLAGPDTQYF,TGTGCCAGCAGTTACTCGAAGGGACTAGCGGGGCCAGATACGCAGTATTTT,TRBD2,TRBV6-6,.,TRBJ2-3
CASSLGPGSNQPQHF,TGCGCCAGCAGCTTGGGCCCGGGATCTAATCAGCCCCAGCATTTT,.,TRBV5-1,many,TRBJ1-5
CASSIGTGIFYEQYF,TGTGCCAGCAGTATTGGGACAGGGATCTTTTACGAGCAGTACTTC,TRBD1,TRBV28,few,TRBJ2-7
CASSLSPLSYGQYF,TGTGCCAGCAGTTTATCCCCTTTATCCTACGGGCAGTACTTC,.,TRBV12-3/TRBV12-4,.,TRBJ2-7
CASSSGPPDTQYF,TGCGCCAGCAGCTCTGGGCCCCCAGATACGCAGTATTTT,.,TRBV5-1,many,TRBJ2-3
CASSLGRDRRGNTIYF,TGTGCCAGCAGCTTGGGCCGGGACAGGCGGGGAAACACCATATATTTT,TRBD1,TRBV5-8,many,TRBJ1-3
CSARGGGRFPNQPQHF,TGCAGTGCTAGAGGGGGGGGGAGATTTCCAAATCAGCCCCAGCATTTT,.,TRBV20-1,few,TRBJ1-5
CASLPGPTMNTEAFF,TGTGCCAGCCTTCCGGGACCGACCATGAACACTGAAGCTTTCTTT,.,TRBV9,.,TRBJ1-1
CASRYSTESYEQYF,TGCGCCAGCAGATATTCCACAGAATCCTACGAGCAGTACTTC,.,TRBV5-1,many,TRBJ2-7
CASSPPPRTSGSSDTQYF,TGCGCCAGCAGCCCCCCTCCTCGGACTAGCGGGAGTTCAGATACGCAGTATTTT,TRBD2,TRBV5-1,many,TRBJ2-3
CASKLSSYNSPLHF,TGTGCCAGCAAGCTTAGCTCCTATAATTCACCCCTCCACTTT,.,TRBV2,many,TRBJ1-6
CASTRGEANYGYTF,TGTGCCAGCACGAGGGGTGAGGCTAACTATGGCTACACCTTC,.,TRBV6-1,many,TRBJ1-2
CASSLSNTYEQYF,TGCGCCAGCAGCTTATCCAATACCTACGAGCAGTACTTC,.,TRBV5-1,many,TRBJ2-7
CASSVSGSYNEQFF,TGTGCCAGCAGCGTATCGGGATCCTACAATGAGCAGTTCTTC,.,TRBV9,many,TRBJ2-1
CAIISDRPKGYSGNTIYF,TGTGCCATCATCTCGGACAGACCTAAGGGGTACTCTGGAAACACCATATATTTT,.,TRBV10-3,many,TRBJ1-3
CASSSRGKTQYF,TGTGCCAGCAGCTCCCGAGGGAAGACCCAGTACTTC,.,TRBV13,few,TRBJ2-5
CASSLAPGQTNTEAFF,TGTGCCAGCAGCTTAGCCCCGGGACAGACGAACACTGAAGCTTTCTTT,TRBD1,TRBV7-9,.,TRBJ1-1
CASSTRGSDTDTQYF,TGTGCCAGCAGCACAAGGGGATCGGACACAGATACGCAGTATTTT,.,TRBV4-2,many,TRBJ2-3
CASGHRARGGEQYF,TGTGCTAGTGGCCATCGGGCTCGGGGGGGCGAGCAGTACTTC,TRBD2,TRBV12-5,.,TRBJ2-7
CASSLDFGLGSPLHF,TGTGCCAGCAGCTTAGATTTCGGTTTAGGTTCACCCCTCCACTTT,.,TRBV11-2,many,TRBJ1-6
CASSLLPLREQYF,TGCGCCAGCAGCTTGCTTCCCCTTCGCGAGCAGTACTTC,.,TRBV5-1,many,TRBJ2-7
CASSQDKGRKQFF,TGTGCCAGCAGCCAAGATAAGGGGCGAAAGCAGTTCTTC,.,TRBV14,few,TRBJ2-1
CATSEGDPLDTQYF,TGTGCCACTTCGGAGGGGGACCCATTGGATACGCAGTATTTT,.,TRBV10-3,many,TRBJ2-3
CATSLARNEQFF,TGTGCCACCAGCCTTGCGAGGAATGAGCAGTTCTTC,.,TRBV19,many,TRBJ2-1
CASSQEAIRDTWGEQYF,TGCGCCAGCAGCCAAGAGGCTATACGGGATACATGGGGCGAGCAGTACTTC,.,TRBV4-1,.,TRBJ2-7
CASSLRGSGGGTDTQYF,TGCGCCAGCAGCTTGCGGGGGTCTGGCGGGGGCACAGATACGCAGTATTTT,.,TRBV5-1,many,TRBJ2-3
CASKLRDSSYEQYF,TGCGCCAGCAAACTCCGGGACAGCTCCTACGAGCAGTACTTC,TRBD1,TRBV10-2,many,TRBJ2-7
CASSQVSGVETQYF,TGTGCCAGCAGCCAAGTTAGCGGGGTTGAGACCCAGTACTTC,TRBD2,TRBV3-1,many,TRBJ2-5
CAYTRGGAGANVLTF,TGTGCCTATACAAGAGGGGGCGCGGGGGCCAACGTCCTGACTTTC,TRBD1,TRBV30,once,TRBJ2-6
CSASNTDTQYF,TGCAGTGCTTCCAACACAGATACGCAGTATTTT,.,TRBV20-1,many,TRBJ2-3